The rows below give T cell receptor beta chains drawn from one sample of a study of identical twins. In TCRdb, the 5' RACE reads were re-called with MiXCR into one record per CDR3 protein. The table has 500,000 to 700,000 distinct CDR3 sequences, 7.1% seen once; the top ten hold 1.6%. These data also formed part of another study, on yellow fever vaccine responses in identical twins.

Sequencing was carried out using PBMCs. The source of these receptors is a woman aged 18-29 years in good health. Each CDR3 is given with its conserved first and last residue. Fields, in order: V gene, J gene, CDR3 protein.

v_call: TRBV12-3/TRBV12-4; j_call: TRBJ2-7; cdr3_aa: CASSKTSGLAGGTYEQYF
v_call: TRBV5-1; j_call: TRBJ1-1; cdr3_aa: CASSLGDRGRNTEAFF
v_call: TRBV5-1; j_call: TRBJ2-3; cdr3_aa: CASSLAIASALRTDTQYF
v_call: TRBV5-1; j_call: TRBJ1-5; cdr3_aa: CASSLDGGNNQPQHF
v_call: TRBV12-3/TRBV12-4; j_call: TRBJ2-7; cdr3_aa: CASSLKTSGVGEQYF
v_call: TRBV5-5; j_call: TRBJ2-1; cdr3_aa: CASAVTSGRRNEQFF
v_call: TRBV12-3/TRBV12-4; j_call: TRBJ2-3; cdr3_aa: CASRSSGRATDTQYF
v_call: TRBV12-3/TRBV12-4; j_call: TRBJ1-1; cdr3_aa: CASSSQGPNTEAFF
v_call: TRBV12-3/TRBV12-4; j_call: TRBJ1-2; cdr3_aa: CASWAGGYHGYTF
v_call: TRBV10-3; j_call: TRBJ2-1; cdr3_aa: CAISESRVGNEQFF
v_call: TRBV6-1; j_call: TRBJ2-2; cdr3_aa: CASSEYGGTHTGELFF
v_call: TRBV24-1; j_call: TRBJ2-1; cdr3_aa: CATSDPFPNGADEQFF
v_call: TRBV20-1; j_call: TRBJ2-1; cdr3_aa: CSARDQRGPYNEQFF
v_call: TRBV5-6; j_call: TRBJ2-7; cdr3_aa: CASSPAGQVLFYEQYF
v_call: TRBV12-3/TRBV12-4; j_call: TRBJ2-7; cdr3_aa: CASSVTSGSGNEQYF
v_call: TRBV6-1; j_call: TRBJ2-2; cdr3_aa: CASRWGANTGELFF
v_call: TRBV4-1; j_call: TRBJ2-2; cdr3_aa: CASSQDLRLAGKSGELFF
v_call: TRBV20-1; j_call: TRBJ1-2; cdr3_aa: CSARDPRTGGFGYGYTF
v_call: TRBV19; j_call: TRBJ2-3; cdr3_aa: CASSMARGQGVDTQYF
v_call: TRBV10-3; j_call: TRBJ2-1; cdr3_aa: CAISERGSYNEQFF
v_call: TRBV20-1; j_call: TRBJ1-2; cdr3_aa: CSARDRRTGGNYGYTF
v_call: TRBV2; j_call: TRBJ1-3; cdr3_aa: CASSEALQGQSSGNTIYF
v_call: TRBV5-1; j_call: TRBJ1-2; cdr3_aa: CASSLAGRINGYTF
v_call: TRBV7-7; j_call: TRBJ2-3; cdr3_aa: CASSSEASDTQYF
v_call: TRBV7-9; j_call: TRBJ2-2; cdr3_aa: CASSPPGGYTGELFF
v_call: TRBV12-3/TRBV12-4; j_call: TRBJ1-3; cdr3_aa: CASSLGGRVGNTIYF
v_call: TRBV6-1; j_call: TRBJ2-3; cdr3_aa: CASTGFDGDTQYF
v_call: TRBV29-1; j_call: TRBJ1-2; cdr3_aa: CSVEATGTGEIHGYTF
v_call: TRBV7-2; j_call: TRBJ1-2; cdr3_aa: CASSLVSFNYGYTF
v_call: TRBV5-1; j_call: TRBJ2-3; cdr3_aa: CASHTGQTSTDTQYF
v_call: TRBV6-2/TRBV6-3; j_call: TRBJ2-5; cdr3_aa: CASSYSRKETQYF
v_call: TRBV5-5; j_call: TRBJ2-5; cdr3_aa: CASSEGPYNLRYF
v_call: TRBV3-1; j_call: TRBJ2-2; cdr3_aa: CASSQASGRTDSNTGELFF
v_call: TRBV24-1; j_call: TRBJ1-5; cdr3_aa: CATSEGTGVSQPQHF
v_call: TRBV7-3; j_call: TRBJ2-7; cdr3_aa: CASSFSFAGPTYEQYF
v_call: TRBV4-1; j_call: TRBJ2-1; cdr3_aa: CASSQFSLGDHNEQFF
v_call: TRBV4-1; j_call: TRBJ2-7; cdr3_aa: CASSQETGTYEQYF
v_call: TRBV12-3/TRBV12-4; j_call: TRBJ2-2; cdr3_aa: CASRKTGIAGELFF
v_call: TRBV6-5; j_call: TRBJ1-2; cdr3_aa: CASRTQQGYTF
v_call: TRBV3-1; j_call: TRBJ1-3; cdr3_aa: CASSQGTTIRNTIYF
v_call: TRBV5-1; j_call: TRBJ1-1; cdr3_aa: CASGPLNTEAFF